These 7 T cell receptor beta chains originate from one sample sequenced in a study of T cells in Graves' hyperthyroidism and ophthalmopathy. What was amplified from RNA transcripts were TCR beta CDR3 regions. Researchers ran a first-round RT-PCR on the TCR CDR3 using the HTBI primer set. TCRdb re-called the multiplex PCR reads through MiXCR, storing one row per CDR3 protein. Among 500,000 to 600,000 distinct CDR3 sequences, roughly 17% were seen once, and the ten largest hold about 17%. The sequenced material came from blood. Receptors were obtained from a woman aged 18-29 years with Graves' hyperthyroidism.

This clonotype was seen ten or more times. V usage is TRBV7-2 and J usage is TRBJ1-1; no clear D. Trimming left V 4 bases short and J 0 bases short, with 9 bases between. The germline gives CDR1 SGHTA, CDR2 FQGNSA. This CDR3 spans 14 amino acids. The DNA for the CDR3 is TGTGCCAGCAGCTCCCTCCGGGTGAACACTGAAGCTTTCTTT. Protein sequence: CASSSLRVNTEAFF. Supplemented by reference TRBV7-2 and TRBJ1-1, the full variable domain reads GAGVSQSPSNKVTEKGKDVELRCDPISGHTALYWYRQSLGQGLEFLIYFQGNSAPDKSGLPSDRFSAERTGGSVSTLTIQRTQQEDSAVYLCASSSLRVNTEAFFGQGTRLTVV.

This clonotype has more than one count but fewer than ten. The CDR3 nucleotides read TGTGCCAGCAGCAAATGGACAGATGAAAAACTGTTTTTT. Its protein is CASSKWTDEKLFF. The chain combines TRBV9 with TRBJ1-4, with a possible D match to TRBD1 (6 bases). The ends were cut back, 4 bases at V and 6 bases at J, with 10 bases in the middle. From germline, CDR1 is SGDLS and CDR2 YYNGEE. The CDR3 loop spans 13 amino acids.

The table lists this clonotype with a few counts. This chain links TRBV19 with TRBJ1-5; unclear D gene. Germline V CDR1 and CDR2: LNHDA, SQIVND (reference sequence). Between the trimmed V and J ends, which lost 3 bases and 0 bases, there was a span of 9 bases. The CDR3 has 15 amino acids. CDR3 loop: CASSMVLYSNQPQHF. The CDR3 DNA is TGTGCCAGTAGTATGGTACTTTATAGCAATCAGCCCCAGCATTTT.

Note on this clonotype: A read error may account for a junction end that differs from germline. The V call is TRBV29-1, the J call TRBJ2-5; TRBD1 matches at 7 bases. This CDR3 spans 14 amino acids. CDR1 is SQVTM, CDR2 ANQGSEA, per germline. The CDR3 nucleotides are TGCAGCGTTCGAAGTACAGGGGCCCAAGGGACCCAGTACTTC. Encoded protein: CSVRSTGAQGTQYF. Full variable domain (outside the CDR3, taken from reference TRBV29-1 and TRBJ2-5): SAVISQKPSRDICQRGTSLTIQCQVDSQVTMMFWYRQQPGQSLTLIATANQGSEATYESGFVIDKFPISRPNLTFSTLTVSNMSPEDSSIYLCSVRSTGAQGTQYFGPGTRLLVL.

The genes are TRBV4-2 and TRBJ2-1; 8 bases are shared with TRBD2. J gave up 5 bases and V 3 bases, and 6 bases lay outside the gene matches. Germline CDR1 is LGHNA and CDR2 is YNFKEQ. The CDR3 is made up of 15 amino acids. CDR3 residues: CASSHGAGADNEQFF. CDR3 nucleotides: TGTGCCAGCAGCCACGGAGCGGGGGCCGACAATGAGCAGTTCTTC.

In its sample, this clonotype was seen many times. The CDR3 loop reads CATSAKAGYEQYF. The CDR3 DNA follows: TGTGCCACCAGTGCCAAGGCCGGCTACGAGCAGTACTTC. The rearrangement joins TRBV24-1 to TRBJ2-7; D remains ambiguous. CDR3 length: 13 residues. V shed 5 bases and J shed 3 bases, with 10 bases lying between them. Germline V gene data show CDR1 as KGHDR and CDR2 as SFDVKD.

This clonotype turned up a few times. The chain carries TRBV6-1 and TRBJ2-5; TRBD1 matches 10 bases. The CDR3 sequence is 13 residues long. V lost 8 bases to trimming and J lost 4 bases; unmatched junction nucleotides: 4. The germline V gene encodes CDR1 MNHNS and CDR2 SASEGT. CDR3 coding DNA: TGTGCCAGCGGGGACAGGGGACGAGAGACCCAGTACTTC. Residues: CASGDRGRETQYF.